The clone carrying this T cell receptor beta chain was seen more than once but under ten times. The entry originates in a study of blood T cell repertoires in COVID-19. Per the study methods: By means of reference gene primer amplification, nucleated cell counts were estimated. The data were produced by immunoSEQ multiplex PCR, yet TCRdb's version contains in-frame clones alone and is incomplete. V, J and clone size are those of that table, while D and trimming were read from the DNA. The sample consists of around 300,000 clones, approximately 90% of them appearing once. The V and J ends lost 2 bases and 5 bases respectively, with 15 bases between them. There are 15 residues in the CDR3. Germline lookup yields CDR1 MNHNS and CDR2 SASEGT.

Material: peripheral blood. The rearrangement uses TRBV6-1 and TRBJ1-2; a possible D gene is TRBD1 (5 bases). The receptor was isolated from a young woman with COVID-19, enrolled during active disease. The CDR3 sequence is CASSESGREGYGYTF. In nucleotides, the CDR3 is TGTGCCAGCAGTGAATCCGGCAGGGAGGGGTATGGCTACACCTTC.